These 21 T cell receptor beta chains share one sample of origin, sequenced in a study of T cell changes during pregnancy in multiple sclerosis. Clones were sequenced by immunoSEQ multiplex PCR, and TCRdb holds only the in-frame ones, with some missing. The sample yields about 97,000 clones, approximately 92% seen once. The specimen was peripheral blood, collected in the second trimester of pregnancy. The receptors here all came from a female donor with multiple sclerosis, enrolled in a pregnancy study.

V is TRBV27 and J is TRBJ2-1; no clear D gene. This CDR3 comprises 13 residues. Germline loops: CDR1 MNHEY, CDR2 SMNVEV (reference sequence). V was pared by 2 bases and J by 3 bases, with 5 bases between. Written as DNA, the CDR3 is TGTGCCAGCAGTTTAGCTAACTACAATGAGCAGTTCTTC. Protein product: CASSLANYNEQFF.

The gene calls are TRBV27 and TRBJ2-6, with 13 nucleotides matching TRBD2. Losses at the gene ends were 8 bases for V and 0 bases for J; bases not matched to a gene: 13. The CDR3 is 20 residues long. Germline V gene data show CDR1 as MNHEY and CDR2 as SMNVEV (reference sequence). The CDR3 loop reads CASLKTPGLAGLSGANVLTF. The DNA for the CDR3 is TGTGCCAGCTTAAAGACACCGGGACTAGCGGGACTCTCTGGGGCCAACGTCCTGACTTTC.

The chain has TRBV6-5 and TRBJ2-1; D not resolved. V gave up 3 bases and J gave up 0 bases, with 9 bases separating them. CDR3 length equals 15 residues. The germline V gene has CDR1 MNHEY and CDR2 SVGAGI. The CDR3 is CASSYWPSSYNEQFF. The CDR3 DNA reads as TGTGCCAGCAGTTATTGGCCAAGCTCCTACAATGAGCAGTTCTTC.

The chain carries TRBV28 and TRBJ2-7; no clear D. V was trimmed by 5 bases and J by 3 bases, leaving 8 bases between them. This CDR3 spans 12 amino acids. Germline assignment: CDR1 MDHEN and CDR2 SYDVKM. CDR3 residues: CASSLLIYEQYF. The CDR3 DNA follows: TGTGCCAGCAGTCTACTAATCTACGAGCAGTACTTC.

The chain is built from TRBV27 and TRBJ2-6; D call uncertain. This CDR3 spans 15 amino acids. Germline V gene lookup returns CDR1 MNHEY and CDR2 SMNVEV (reference sequence). With 2 bases removed from V and 3 bases from J, the gap between germline ends came to 8 bases. For the CDR3, the DNA is TGTGCCAGCAGTTTAAGTTCGGGTGGGGCCAACGTCCTGACTTTC. Protein sequence: CASSLSSGGANVLTF.

The chain is built from TRBV5-4 and TRBJ1-1; no firm D call. Germline assignment: CDR1 SGHNT and CDR2 YYREEE (reference sequence). Trimming shortened V by 0 bases and J by 0 bases, and 6 bases separated the two germline ends. The CDR3 is 14 amino acids. The CDR3 DNA sequence: TGTGCCAGCAGCTTGGGGACTATGAACACTGAAGCTTTCTTT. It is translated as CASSLGTMNTEAFF.

V is TRBV6-6 and J is TRBJ1-1; D is uncertain. With 6 bases removed from V and 11 bases from J, the gap between germline ends came to 16 bases. Per germline, CDR1 MNHNY and CDR2 SVGAGI (reference sequence). This CDR3 is built from 12 residues. The chain's CDR3 is CASSPMRVAAFF. For the CDR3, the DNA is TGTGCCAGCAGCCCTATGAGGGTGGCGGCTTTCTTT.

The V call is TRBV5-1, the J call TRBJ2-7, with D perhaps TRBD2 (6 bases). The CDR3 runs to 13 residues. The V end was cut by 3 bases, the J end by 3 bases, with 10 bases between. In germline, CDR1 is SGHRS, CDR2 YFSETQ. CDR3 DNA sequence: TGCGCCAGCAGCTCGGCGGGACTCTACGAGCAGTACTTC. Protein product: CASSSAGLYEQYF. Full variable domain (remainder filled in from reference TRBV5-1 and TRBJ2-7): KAGVTQTPRYLIKTRGQQVTLSCSPISGHRSVSWYQQTPGQGLQFLFEYFSETQRNKGNFPGRFSGRQFSNSRSEMNVSTLELGDSALYLCASSSAGLYEQYFGPGTRLTVT.

The V call is TRBV25-1, the J call TRBJ2-3; 7 bases are shared with TRBD2. CDR3 length: 17 amino acids. CDR1 is MGHDK, CDR2 SYGVNS, per germline. J was trimmed by 2 bases and V by 6 bases; bases with no gene match: 14. This CDR3 is CASSDPSSGGVTDTQYF. In DNA form, the CDR3 reads TGTGCCAGCAGCGACCCATCTAGCGGAGGAGTCACAGATACGCAGTATTTT.

V is TRBV7-2 and J is TRBJ2-1, with no clear D. Trimming cost V 4 bases and J 9 bases, with 10 bases left between them. CDR1 and CDR2 from the germline V gene are SGHTA and FQGNSA. The CDR3 extends over 12 amino acids. The CDR3 here is CASSSDHGEQFF. As DNA, the CDR3 is TGTGCCAGCAGCTCTGATCACGGTGAGCAGTTCTTC.

This sequence joins TRBV4-2 and TRBJ2-7; TRBD2 agrees at 7 bases. Germline trimming cut 3 bases from V and 4 bases from J; bases unmatched to any gene: 9. The germline V gene encodes CDR1 LGHNA and CDR2 YNFKEQ. The CDR3 contains 15 residues. CDR3: CASSQASGTFYEQYF. CDR3 DNA: TGTGCCAGCAGCCAGGCCAGCGGGACCTTTTACGAGCAGTACTTC.

The gene calls are TRBV15 and TRBJ2-1, with 7 bases aligning to TRBD2. Germline values: CDR1 LNHNV, CDR2 YYDKDF (reference sequence). This CDR3 contains 16 residues. After removal of 3 bases from V and 5 bases from J, the junction contained 10 bases not matched to a gene. The CDR3 nucleotides read TGTGCCACCAGCAGGGGGGGGACTAATTCCCACAATGAGCAGTTCTTC. It yields the protein CATSRGGTNSHNEQFF.

Only one count was recorded for this clone. This chain connects TRBV19 to TRBJ1-2; TRBD1 is a possible D gene (5 bases). Germline assignment: CDR1 LNHDA and CDR2 SQIVND (reference sequence). Trimming left V 8 bases short and J 0 bases short, with 13 bases between. This CDR3 is built from 14 residues. The CDR3 DNA reads as TGTGCCAGTGCAGGGATGGTCCCTAACTATGGCTACACCTTC. It is translated as CASAGMVPNYGYTF.

This clone was seen once. The V gene is TRBV28, the J gene TRBJ2-7, with 13 bases lining up with TRBD2. With 8 bases clipped from V and 2 bases from J, the junction kept 15 bases outside the gene matches. In germline, CDR1 is MDHEN, CDR2 SYDVKM. The CDR3 runs 18 residues. In DNA form, the CDR3 reads TGTGCCAGCGGCCTGACGGGACTAGCGGGGCCTCGCGCCTACGAGCAGTACTTC. Residues: CASGLTGLAGPRAYEQYF.

The chain uses TRBV2 and TRBJ1-1; 9 bases match TRBD1. Losses at the gene ends were 2 bases for V and 4 bases for J; bases not matched to a gene: 2. The CDR3 covers 14 residues. The V gene's germline CDR1 is SNHLY and CDR2 FYNNEI. CDR3 sequence reads: CASSENRGPTEAFF. The CDR3 DNA reads as TGTGCCAGCAGTGAAAACAGGGGGCCCACTGAAGCTTTCTTT.

The rearrangement links TRBV5-6 to TRBJ1-3; D not certain. Trimming shortened V by 4 bases and J by 4 bases, and 27 bases separated the two germline ends. CDR1 is SGHDT, CDR2 YYEEEE, per germline. The CDR3 extends over 19 amino acids. The CDR3, as DNA: TGTGCCAGCAGCGTAAGAGTGGGCCGGAGGCAGTCGGCGGGAAACACCATATATTTT. Translating gives CASSVRVGRRQSAGNTIYF.

V is TRBV2 and J is TRBJ2-5, with 10 nucleotides matching TRBD1. The CDR3 totals 17 residues. Per germline, CDR1 SNHLY and CDR2 FYNNEI. Trimming cost V 1 base and J 7 bases; bases outside gene matches: 12. CDR3 bases: TGTGCCAGCAGTGAAGAAAGGACAGGGGGAGGAGGGGGGACCCAGTACTTC. Its protein is CASSEERTGGGGGTQYF.

The V gene is TRBV27, the J gene TRBJ1-2; TRBD1 matches 8 bases. Trimming removed 7 bases from V and 2 bases from J; junction bases left unmatched: 9. Germline V gene lookup returns CDR1 MNHEY and CDR2 SMNVEV (reference sequence). This CDR3 spans 15 amino acids. The CDR3 region is CASTLAQGANYGYTF. The DNA of the CDR3 is TGTGCCAGCACATTAGCTCAGGGGGCGAACTATGGCTACACCTTC.

CDR3: CASRAAGTGVYEQYF. The CDR3 DNA follows: TGTGCCAGCAGGGCAGCCGGGACAGGGGTTTACGAGCAGTACTTC. The V gene is TRBV28, the J gene TRBJ2-7; 10 bases match TRBD1. The V segment lost 6 bases and the J segment 4 bases; nucleotides outside the gene matches: 9. This CDR3 spans 15 amino acids. Per the germline V gene, CDR1 is MDHEN and CDR2 is SYDVKM.

The V and J genes are TRBV10-3 and TRBJ2-1; TRBD2 matches 13 bases. Germline-derived CDR1 and CDR2 are ENHRY and SYGVKD. Losses at the gene ends were 0 bases for V and 2 bases for J; bases not matched to a gene: 7. The CDR3 runs to 19 residues. Here the CDR3 DNA reads TGTGCCATCAGTGAGTCCGGACTAGCGGGAGTGGCCCCCTACAATGAGCAGTTCTTC. Protein product: CAISESGLAGVAPYNEQFF.

This chain connects TRBV10-3 to TRBJ2-1, with 7 bases matching TRBD1. The CDR3 spans 15 residues. CDR1 is ENHRY and CDR2 is SYGVKD in the germline V gene. The J segment lost 6 bases and the V segment lost 3 bases, leaving 8 bases of the junction unmatched. CDR3 region: CAISDEQGKFNEQFF. For the CDR3, the DNA is TGTGCCATCAGTGACGAACAGGGGAAATTCAATGAGCAGTTCTTC.